These 28 T cell receptor beta chains originate from one sample sequenced in a study of blood T cell repertoires in COVID-19. Here immunoSEQ multiplex PCR was the method, and the copy in TCRdb shows in-frame clones only, minus some. There are under 95,000 clones in the sample; roughly 90% occur only once, and about 15% lies in the top ten. The sequencing sample was made of peripheral blood. These receptors came from a man at least 80 years old in a cohort sampled during active COVID-19.

CDR3 nucleotides: TGTGCCAGCAGCCCCACAGGGTTGCGGACCCAGTACTTC. Protein sequence: CASSPTGLRTQYF. The chain links TRBV7-9 to TRBJ2-5, with D tentatively TRBD1 (6 bases). CDR3 length: 13 amino acids. The V end lost 5 bases, the J end lost 7 bases, and 14 bases lay between the germline ends. Germline V gene data show CDR1 as SEHNR and CDR2 as FQNEAQ (reference sequence).

V gene TRBV12-5 combines with J gene TRBJ2-3; tentative D call: TRBD2 (6 bases). Trimming stripped 0 bases from V and 4 bases from J, with 11 bases between. This CDR3 is 15 amino acids long. Germline lookup yields CDR1 LGHNT and CDR2 FRNRAP. The chain's CDR3 is CASGLVLGGPDTQYF. The CDR3 DNA follows: TGTGCTAGTGGTTTGGTACTCGGGGGACCAGATACGCAGTATTTT.

V usage is TRBV9 and J usage is TRBJ2-7; 9 positions agree with TRBD1. CDR3 length: 15 residues. Trimming removed 2 bases from V and 2 bases from J; junction bases left unmatched: 5. Per germline, CDR1 SGDLS and CDR2 YYNGEE. CDR3 coding DNA: TGTGCCAGCAGCGTCGGACAGGGGCAAACCTACGAGCAGTACTTC. This translates into CASSVGQGQTYEQYF.

The chain carries TRBV6-1 and TRBJ1-6, with a possible D match to TRBD1 (6 bases). Trimming removed 3 bases at V and 7 bases at J, with 13 bases between. The CDR3 has 15 residues. The V gene's germline CDR1 is MNHNS and CDR2 SASEGT. CDR3 residues: CASSDPQGYNSPLHF. Written as DNA, the CDR3 is TGTGCCAGCAGTGATCCCCAGGGGTACAATTCACCCCTCCACTTT.

This chain uses TRBV7-9 with TRBJ2-3, with a possible D match to TRBD2 (6 bases). CDR3 length: 16 amino acids. Germline CDR1 is SEHNR and CDR2 is FQNEAQ (reference sequence). V dropped 5 bases and J dropped 0 bases, with 15 bases sitting between them. CDR3 sequence: CASSPRTNPSTDTQYF. DNA of the CDR3: TGTGCCAGCAGCCCACGGACTAACCCTAGCACAGATACGCAGTATTTT.

The sample holds one count of this clone. The gene calls are TRBV6-5 and TRBJ1-1, with a weak D call TRBD1 (5 bases). V lost 0 bases, J lost 3 bases, and 11 bases lay in between. The CDR3 contains 15 residues. CDR1 and CDR2 from the germline V gene are MNHEY and SVGAGI. Here the CDR3 reads CASSYSRRGDTEAFF. The CDR3, as DNA: TGTGCCAGCAGTTACTCGAGGAGGGGAGACACTGAAGCTTTCTTT.

This clone was found once. The V and J genes are TRBV4-2 and TRBJ2-5, with 11 bases matching TRBD2. From germline, CDR1 is LGHNA and CDR2 YNFKEQ. The CDR3 spans 15 residues. The junction had 3 bases not matched to a gene; V was cut back by 1 base and J by 5 bases. This CDR3 reads CASSQVLAGAETQYF. The CDR3 DNA reads TGTGCCAGCAGCCAAGTACTAGCGGGGGCCGAGACCCAGTACTTC.

This chain uses TRBV6-5 with TRBJ1-4, with 10 bases fitting TRBD1. CDR3 length: 16 residues. In germline, CDR1 is MNHEY, CDR2 SVGAGI. The ends lost 4 bases at V and 8 bases at J; junction bases unmatched: 10. CDR3 DNA sequence: TGTGCCAGCAGTTCTAACCGGGACAGGGGTGTAGAAAAACTGTTTTTT. Translating it yields CASSSNRDRGVEKLFF.

The chain links TRBV7-2 to TRBJ2-5, with D possibly TRBD2 on 7 matching bases. Per germline, CDR1 SGHTA and CDR2 FQGNSA. The CDR3 totals 13 residues. Written as DNA, the CDR3 is TGTGCGGGGGGGCTAGCCGCGGGAGAGACCCAGTACTTC. Residues: CAGGLAAGETQYF.

This sequence joins TRBV7-9 and TRBJ2-3; D is possibly TRBD2 (7 bases). The germline gives CDR1 SEHNR, CDR2 FQNEAQ (reference sequence). The CDR3 has 14 amino acids. Trimming took off 5 bases at V and 2 bases at J, with 11 bases between the two ends. The CDR3, as DNA: TGTGCCAGCAGCCACGGGGGGCTCACAGATACGCAGTATTTT. Its translation is CASSHGGLTDTQYF.

The J gene is TRBJ1-2, the V gene TRBV7-2, with TRBD1 as a possible D gene (6 bases). The length of the CDR3 is 17 residues. Trimming took 7 bases from V and 4 from J, leaving 25 bases between them. Germline V gene lookup returns CDR1 SGHTA and CDR2 FQGNSA. As DNA, the CDR3 is TGTGCCAGCACCCCCGACCCTCCCCGGGGGGGCTTCTATGGCTACACCTTC. This encodes CASTPDPPRGGFYGYTF.

This chain links TRBV6-5 with TRBJ2-7; 7 bases line up with TRBD1. V was clipped by 6 bases and J by 1 base; unmatched bases: 3. This CDR3 spans 13 amino acids. In germline, CDR1 is MNHEY, CDR2 SVGAGI. The DNA for the CDR3 is TGTGCCAGCAGGAGGGACAGTTCCTACGAGCAGTACTTC. It specifies CASRRDSSYEQYF.

The J gene is TRBJ1-1, the V gene TRBV19; the match to TRBD1 covers 7 bases. Trimming cost V 5 bases and J 7 bases; bases outside gene matches: 13. The CDR3 sequence is 15 residues long. CDR1 is LNHDA and CDR2 is SQIVND in the germline V gene (reference sequence). Here the CDR3 DNA reads TGTGCCAGTAGTCTACGGACAGGATCTTCTTATGAAGCTTTCTTT. Protein product: CASSLRTGSSYEAFF.

The chain uses TRBV10-3 and TRBJ2-2; D unclear. The germline V gene encodes CDR1 ENHRY and CDR2 SYGVKD. Trimming shortened V by 0 bases and J by 3 bases, and 8 bases separated the two germline ends. This CDR3 spans 15 amino acids. CDR3: CAISESVRDTGELFF. The CDR3, as DNA: TGTGCCATCAGTGAGTCCGTACGCGACACCGGGGAGCTGTTTTTT.

This rearrangement joins TRBV28 to TRBJ2-1, with TRBD1 matching 7 bases. Losses at the gene ends were 4 bases for V and 8 bases for J; bases not matched to a gene: 11. Germline V lookup: CDR1 MDHEN, CDR2 SYDVKM. The CDR3 runs 15 residues. CDR3 DNA: TGTGCCAGCAGTTCAGGGGGTTCCACTTCCTATGAGCAGTTCTTC. It encodes CASSSGGSTSYEQFF.

This clone has a single count. This chain connects TRBV5-1 to TRBJ1-4, with TRBD1 identical over 10 bases. Germline-derived CDR1 and CDR2 are SGHRS and YFSETQ. CDR3 size: 15 residues. V lost 3 bases, J lost 6 bases, and 5 bases stayed unmatched. The DNA for the CDR3 is TGCGCCAGCAGCTGGGGGACAGGGGTGGATGAAAAACTGTTTTTT. Translating it yields CASSWGTGVDEKLFF.

The rearrangement joins TRBV28 to TRBJ1-5; 7 nucleotides line up with TRBD1. CDR1 and CDR2 from the germline V gene are MDHEN and SYDVKM. The CDR3 has 16 amino acids. V gave up 5 bases and J gave up 11 bases; unmatched junction bases: 18. CDR3 bases: TGTGCCAGCAGTCCTCCGGGTCTCACAGGGGCTCGGGCCCAGCATTTT. It codes for CASSPPGLTGARAQHF.

V and J are TRBV19 and TRBJ2-2, with D possibly being TRBD2 (6 bases). This CDR3 has 17 amino acids. Per germline, CDR1 LNHDA and CDR2 SQIVND (reference sequence). V lost 3 bases to trimming and J lost 2 bases, with 16 bases between them. The CDR3 DNA follows: TGTGCCAGTAGTATTAGAATGGCGGGGACCAACACCGGGGAGCTGTTTTTT. Amino acid sequence: CASSIRMAGTNTGELFF.

This chain links TRBV4-2 with TRBJ2-6; D gene unclear. CDR1 is LGHNA and CDR2 is YNFKEQ in the germline V gene. The length of the CDR3 is 15 residues. Trimming took off 0 bases at V and 0 bases at J, with 3 bases between the two ends. The CDR3 protein is CASSQESSGANVLTF. Written as DNA, the CDR3 is TGTGCCAGCAGCCAAGAGAGCTCTGGGGCCAACGTCCTGACTTTC.

The chain couples TRBV19 to TRBJ2-2; D unresolved. CDR3 length: 15 residues. CDR1 and CDR2 from the germline V gene are LNHDA and SQIVND (reference sequence). Trimming stripped 1 base from V and 7 bases from J, with 13 bases between. In nucleotides, the CDR3 is TGTGCCAGTAGTATAGGTCCCGGTTCTAGCGGGGAGCTGTTTTTT. Translating it yields CASSIGPGSSGELFF.

The V gene is TRBV6-4, the J gene TRBJ1-1; 7 positions agree with TRBD1. In germline, CDR1 is MRHNA, CDR2 SNTAGT. The CDR3 has 15 amino acids. Losses at the gene ends were 2 bases for V and 1 base for J; bases not matched to a gene: 4. The DNA of the CDR3 is TGTGCCAGCAGTGACGACAGGGTAGGGAACACTGAAGCTTTCTTT. Amino acid sequence: CASSDDRVGNTEAFF.

This clone was found once. The genes are TRBV11-1 and TRBJ1-1; D remains unclear. The CDR3 has 16 residues. Per germline, CDR1 SGHAT and CDR2 FQDESV (reference sequence). V was cut by 0 bases and J by 6 bases, with 17 bases left in between. The CDR3 reads CASSLARMGVSPEAFF. The DNA of the CDR3 is TGTGCCAGCAGCTTAGCGCGGATGGGTGTGAGCCCTGAAGCTTTCTTT. Full variable domain (missing parts from reference TRBV11-1 and TRBJ1-1): EAEVAQSPRYKITEKSQAVAFWCDPISGHATLYWYRQILGQGPELLVQFQDESVVDDSQLPKDRFSAERLKGVDSTLKIQPAELGDSAMYLCASSLARMGVSPEAFFGQGTRLTVV.

This sequence joins TRBV11-2 and TRBJ2-2; 7 positions agree with TRBD1. V was clipped by 5 bases and J by 2 bases; unmatched bases: 8. The CDR3 has 16 amino acids. Germline loops: CDR1 SGHAT, CDR2 FQNNGV. The CDR3 nucleotides read TGTGCCAGCAGCCGAAGGGACAGACCAAACACCGGGGAGCTGTTTTTT. It specifies CASSRRDRPNTGELFF.

This clone was detected only a few times. The rearrangement links TRBV5-5 to TRBJ1-6, with D perhaps TRBD1 (5 bases). The CDR3 has 16 residues. V dropped 2 bases and J dropped 7 bases, with 16 bases sitting between them. The germline gives CDR1 SGHKS, CDR2 YYEKEE (reference sequence). CDR3 bases: TGTGCCAGCAGCTTAACGGGACTTTTCGGGAATTCACCCCTCCACTTT. Its protein is CASSLTGLFGNSPLHF.

This clone was recorded a few times. The chain links TRBV6-1 to TRBJ2-4; weak D call: TRBD1 (6 bases). The CDR3 loop spans 15 amino acids. Deletions cut 2 bases from V and 8 bases from J, with 16 bases between. Germline assignment: CDR1 MNHNS and CDR2 SASEGT. The DNA for the CDR3 is TGTGCCAGCAGTGAAATAGAAGGGTACAGGGACATTCAGTACTTC. It yields the protein CASSEIEGYRDIQYF.

This clone was counted a single time. This chain uses TRBV3-1 (or the pseudogene TRBV3-2) with TRBJ1-5; 7 nucleotides align to TRBD1. The CDR3 spans 16 residues. The ends lost 0 bases at V and 5 bases at J; junction bases unmatched: 7. CDR1 is LGHDT and CDR2 is YNNKEL in the germline V gene (reference sequence). CDR3 protein: CASSQDPPGGYQPQHF. The DNA for the CDR3 is TGTGCCAGCAGCCAAGATCCGCCAGGGGGGTATCAGCCCCAGCATTTT.

V gene TRBV5-1 combines with J gene TRBJ2-2; TRBD2 agrees at 7 bases. This CDR3 comprises 15 residues. V was pared by 9 bases and J by 6 bases, with 14 bases of the junction left unmatched. The germline gives CDR1 SGHRS, CDR2 YFSETQ. In nucleotides, the CDR3 is TGCGCCACCGCAAGGAGCCAGCGGGACGCCGGGGAGCTGTTTTTT. It yields the protein CATARSQRDAGELFF. Combining the CDR3 with reference TRBV5-1 and TRBJ2-2 gives the whole variable domain KAGVTQTPRYLIKTRGQQVTLSCSPISGHRSVSWYQQTPGQGLQFLFEYFSETQRNKGNFPGRFSGRQFSNSRSEMNVSTLELGDSALYLCATARSQRDAGELFFGEGSRLTVL.

The V call is TRBV13, the J call TRBJ2-5; 8 bases line up with TRBD2. The germline CDR1 and CDR2 sequences are PRHDT and FYEKMQ (reference sequence). CDR3 length: 14 amino acids. With 4 bases clipped from V and 3 bases from J, the junction kept 4 bases outside the gene matches. The DNA for the CDR3 is TGTGCCAGCAGCTCCCGGGGGGGAGAAGAGACCCAGTACTTC. It codes for CASSSRGGEETQYF. The variable domain in full, completed from reference TRBV13 and TRBJ2-5, reads AAGVIQSPRHLIKEKRETATLKCYPIPRHDTVYWYQQGPGQDPQFLISFYEKMQSDKGSIPDRFSAQQFSDYHSELNMSSLELGDSALYFCASSSRGGEETQYFGPGTRLLVL.